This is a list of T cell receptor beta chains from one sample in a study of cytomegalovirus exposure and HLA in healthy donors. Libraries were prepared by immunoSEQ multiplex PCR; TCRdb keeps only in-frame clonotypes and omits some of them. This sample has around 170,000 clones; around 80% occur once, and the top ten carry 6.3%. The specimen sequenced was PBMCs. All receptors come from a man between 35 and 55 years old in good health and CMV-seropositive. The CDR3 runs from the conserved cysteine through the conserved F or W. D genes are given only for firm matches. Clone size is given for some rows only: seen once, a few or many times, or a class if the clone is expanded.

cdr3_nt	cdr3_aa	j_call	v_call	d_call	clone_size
TGTGCCAGCAGCGATTACAGGGGTAACACTGAAGCTTTCTTT	CASSDYRGNTEAFF	TRBJ1-1	TRBV9	TRBD1	NA
TGTGCCAGCAGCTTGGTGGGACTAGCGGGGGAGGAGCAGTACTTC	CASSLVGLAGEEQYF	TRBJ2-7	TRBV7-3	TRBD2	NA
TGTGCCTGGAGTGTACTGGGCAGTTCTGAAGCTTTCTTT	CAWSVLGSSEAFF	TRBJ1-1	TRBV30	NA	NA
TGCGCCAGCGTGGACATCGGTCGTCTCTACGAGCAGTACTTC	CASVDIGRLYEQYF	TRBJ2-7	TRBV5-1	NA	NA
TGTGCCAGCAGGATCAACCACAGGGACGTGTTGTACACCATATATTTT	CASRINHRDVLYTIYF	TRBJ1-3	TRBV5-8	NA	NA
TGTGCCAGCAGTTACGGACAGGGCTACTATGGCTACACCTTC	CASSYGQGYYGYTF	TRBJ1-2	TRBV5-4	TRBD1	few
TGTGCCAGCAGTAGACAGGGAGAGCAGTACTTC	CASSRQGEQYF	TRBJ2-5	TRBV6-5	TRBD1	NA
TGTGCCAGCAGCGCTCTAGCGGGGGGGCCCTACGAGCAGTACTTC	CASSALAGGPYEQYF	TRBJ2-7	TRBV27	TRBD2	NA
TGCGCCAGTAGACAAGATCCGACAGATACGCAGTATTTT	CASRQDPTDTQYF	TRBJ2-3	TRBV10-2	NA	NA
TGTGCCAGCAGTTCTGGGACAGCAAATCAGCCCCAGCATTTT	CASSSGTANQPQHF	TRBJ1-5	TRBV27	TRBD1	NA
TGCGCCAGCAGCCAATTGGACAGGGGACGTGAAAAACTGTTTTTT	CASSQLDRGREKLFF	TRBJ1-4	TRBV4-3	TRBD1	NA
TGCGCCAGCACACCAGGGGGGACTAGCGCGGATACGCAGTATTTT	CASTPGGTSADTQYF	TRBJ2-3	TRBV5-1	TRBD2	NA
TGTGCCAGCAGCCACGGACAGGGGGGGGACACTGAAGCTTTCTTT	CASSHGQGGDTEAFF	TRBJ1-1	TRBV7-3	TRBD1	NA
TGTGCCAGCAGCTTGACCGGGTCGGGTAATCAGCCCCAGCATTTT	CASSLTGSGNQPQHF	TRBJ1-5	TRBV5-6	NA	NA
TGTGCCAGCCGGGACAGGCTTGGAGAGCAGTACTTC	CASRDRLGEQYF	TRBJ2-5	TRBV19	TRBD1	NA
TGTGCCATCAGTCCCCGAGGAGGGGGCGACGCAGATACGCAGTATTTT	CAISPRGGGDADTQYF	TRBJ2-3	TRBV10-3	NA	NA
TGTGCCAGCAGTGGGGACAGGGGTGGCTACACCTTC	CASSGDRGGYTF	TRBJ1-2	TRBV25-1	TRBD1	NA
TGTGCCAGCCGTCTCGACAACGCGAACACCGGGGAGCTGTTTTTT	CASRLDNANTGELFF	TRBJ2-2	TRBV6-6	NA	once
TGTGCCAGTAGCCAAGAGACAGGGGGCGGATCACCCCTCCACTTT	CASSQETGGGSPLHF	TRBJ1-6	TRBV19	TRBD1	NA
TGTGCCAGCAGCTTACGAGCGGGGGCGGCGTCAGATACGCAGTATTTT	CASSLRAGAASDTQYF	TRBJ2-3	TRBV7-2	TRBD2	NA
TGCGCCAGCGTACCGGGACAGGGGCTCACAGATACGCAGTATTTT	CASVPGQGLTDTQYF	TRBJ2-3	TRBV5-1	TRBD1	NA
TGTGCCAGCAGCTTCCGGGGGAGCGGGGGGAGCACAGATACGCAGTATTTT	CASSFRGSGGSTDTQYF	TRBJ2-3	TRBV7-3	TRBD2	NA
TGTGCCAGCAGCCCAGTGGCAGGCTCCTACGAGCAGTACTTC	CASSPVAGSYEQYF	TRBJ2-7	TRBV5-4	NA	NA
TGTGCCAGCAGTCTTGGGACAGGCAATCAGCCCCAGCATTTT	CASSLGTGNQPQHF	TRBJ1-5	TRBV6-5	TRBD1	NA
TGTGCCAGCAGCTTAGGACAGGGGGGAATCAATGAGCAGTTCTTC	CASSLGQGGINEQFF	TRBJ2-1	TRBV7-9	TRBD1	many
TGTGCCTGGAGTCCTATCCTCGGACAGGGAATTCATGGCTACACCTTC	CAWSPILGQGIHGYTF	TRBJ1-2	TRBV30	TRBD1	once
TGTGCCAGCAGCTCGACAGTTTATAATTCACCCCTCCACTTT	CASSSTVYNSPLHF	TRBJ1-6	TRBV5-5	NA	NA
TGTGCCAGCAGCTTATTCAGTGAGCAGTTCTTC	CASSLFSEQFF	TRBJ2-1	TRBV7-9	NA	NA
TGCAGCGTATTACAGGGTTCTAGCAATCAGCCCCAGCATTTT	CSVLQGSSNQPQHF	TRBJ1-5	TRBV29-1	NA	NA
TGTGCCAGCAGTCCGAGACAGGGGGCAGGCATTCAGTACTTC	CASSPRQGAGIQYF	TRBJ2-4	TRBV6-5	TRBD1	NA
TGTGCCAGCAGTAAAAGACAGGTTCACACTGAAGCTTTCTTT	CASSKRQVHTEAFF	TRBJ1-1	TRBV27	NA	NA
TGCGCCAGCAGCTCCCCCCTGGCGGACAGGAGAGGGACCCAGTACTTC	CASSSPLADRRGTQYF	TRBJ2-5	TRBV5-1	TRBD1	NA
TGTGCCAGCAGCGTCGACCCTGCGGCGAACACCGGGGAGCTGTTTTTT	CASSVDPAANTGELFF	TRBJ2-2	TRBV9	NA	NA
TGCGCCAGCAGCCAAGATATGGGGAGCGGGGGCTCCTACAATGAGCAGTTCTTC	CASSQDMGSGGSYNEQFF	TRBJ2-1	TRBV4-3	TRBD2	NA
TGTGCCATCAGTCCTTCGGACAGCGCTGGAAACACCATATATTTT	CAISPSDSAGNTIYF	TRBJ1-3	TRBV10-3	NA	once
TGCGCCAGCAGCCCCTCCAGCGGGGGCACCGGGGAGCTGTTTTTT	CASSPSSGGTGELFF	TRBJ2-2	TRBV4-3	TRBD2	NA
TGTGCCAGTAGTATCGGGACAGGGACGGGGGAGACCCAGTACTTC	CASSIGTGTGETQYF	TRBJ2-5	TRBV19	TRBD1	NA
TGTGCCTGGAGTGCACTAGCGGGGGGGCCTTACGAGCAGTACTTC	CAWSALAGGPYEQYF	TRBJ2-7	TRBV30	TRBD2	NA
TGTGCCAGCAGCGTATCCACCGGGACAGGGGGTACTGCTAATGAAAAACTGTTTTTT	CASSVSTGTGGTANEKLFF	TRBJ1-4	TRBV9	TRBD1	NA
TGTGCCAGCAGTTATATAGCGGCGTCCAGCAATGAGCAGTTCTTC	CASSYIAASSNEQFF	TRBJ2-1	TRBV6-9	NA	NA
TGTGCCATCAGTGCGGCGCCGGGACAGGCCTACGAGCAGTACTTC	CAISAAPGQAYEQYF	TRBJ2-7	TRBV10-3	TRBD1	once
TGTGCCAGCAGCCAACCGGTAGAAAAACTGTTTTTT	CASSQPVEKLFF	TRBJ1-4	TRBV28	NA	few
TGTGCCTGCGATCAAGGGGGCACTGAAGCTTTCTTT	CACDQGGTEAFF	TRBJ1-1	TRBV6-1	NA	NA
TGTGCCAGCAGCGGCAGGGGGGCCGGTCCTCAAGAGACCCAGTACTTC	CASSGRGAGPQETQYF	TRBJ2-5	TRBV9	NA	NA
TGTGCCAGCAGGCTACTAGCGGGAGGGCGCCATGAGCAGTTCTTC	CASRLLAGGRHEQFF	TRBJ2-1	TRBV11-1	TRBD2	NA
TGCGCCAGCAGTCGGGACAGTTCGAACACTGAAGCTTTCTTT	CASSRDSSNTEAFF	TRBJ1-1	TRBV10-1	TRBD1	NA
TGTGCCAGTAGTATCCTCGGGACTACATCGAATGAGCAGTTCTTC	CASSILGTTSNEQFF	TRBJ2-1	TRBV19	TRBD2	few
TGTGCCAGCAGTGAATCCCGCGGGGCGTGGGCTGAAGCTTTCTTT	CASSESRGAWAEAFF	TRBJ1-1	TRBV6-1	NA	NA
TGTGCCAGCAGCGTATTTGCGACAGACACAGATACGCAGTATTTT	CASSVFATDTDTQYF	TRBJ2-3	TRBV9	NA	few
TGTGCCAGCAGCTTCGCCTTCGGGATGGAGACCCAGTACTTC	CASSFAFGMETQYF	TRBJ2-5	TRBV7-2	NA	NA